This TCR beta chain emerged from a study of T cells after somatic rescue of genetic block (dated by TCRdb to about 2020). Some background on the complete study: What the study looked at was long-term robustness, specifically in a T-cell system that came about through somatic rescue of a genetic block in T-cell development.

A remark on this clone: The antigen it recognizes is unknown. Base-call qualities are not available, and no considerably larger clone is one nucleotide away.

The CDR3, cysteine through phenylalanine, is 13 amino acids long. Only the CDR3 region is kept as DNA, spanning 39 bases read in frame from base 1. The germline V gene (reference sequence) yields LNHDA for CDR1 and SQIVND for CDR2. Trimming at the junction amounts to 1 base on V and 15 bases on J, and the germline ends lie 16 bases apart. Library creation used the immunoSEQ multiplex PCR assay. Sourced from immuneACCESS, this table was stored by TCRdb with only in-frame sequences that have V and J called. A share of the clones is absent; for the studies checked, an unresolved V gene accounts for under half, and the remainder has no known explanation. For this sample there are 68,000 or so clones; less than 95% appear just once. The biggest ten clones account for about 3% of the sample.

The clonotype was recovered from a middle-aged man. The material sequenced was peripheral blood mononuclear cells (PBMCs). This sequence uses TRBV19 and TRBJ2-4, with TRBD1 as a weak D call on 6 bases. CDR3 sequence: CASSIGPQGFSYF. The DNA is as follows: TGTGCCAGTAGTATAGGTCCACAGGGTTTTTCGTACTTC.